The 9 T cell receptor beta chains below come from one sample, sequenced in a study of cytomegalovirus exposure and HLA in healthy donors. PCR used 60 Vbeta primers and 13 Jbeta primers. Assay: immunoSEQ multiplex PCR; the TCRdb copy retains only in-frame clones and omits some. This sample has around 180,000 clones, with roughly 87% found just once. What was sequenced was PBMCs. All receptors come from a girl under three years old in good health and CMV-seronegative.

The chain joins TRBV7-2 to TRBJ1-4; D is unresolved. CDR3 size: 13 residues. Deletions cut 2 bases from V and 4 bases from J, with 5 bases between. The germline CDR1 and CDR2 sequences are SGHTA and FQGNSA. CDR3 amino acids: CASSLILNEKLFF. CDR3 in DNA: TGTGCCAGCAGCTTAATCCTTAATGAAAAACTGTTTTTT.

The genes are TRBV14 and TRBJ2-3; no clear D. Germline CDR1 SGHDN, CDR2 FVKESK. The ends were cut back, 4 bases at V and 6 bases at J, with 11 bases in the middle. The CDR3 runs 13 residues. CDR3 protein: CASSLTTGDTQYF. CDR3 nucleotides: TGTGCCAGCAGCCTAACGACTGGCGATACGCAGTATTTT. Looking up the rest from reference TRBV14 and TRBJ2-3 gives the full variable domain: EAGVTQFPSHSVIEKGQTVTLRCDPISGHDNLYWYRRVMGKEIKFLLHFVKESKQDESGMPNNRFLAERTGGTYSTLKVQPAELEDSGVYFCASSLTTGDTQYFGPGTRLTVL.

V usage is TRBV7-2 and J usage is TRBJ2-4, with D unresolved. Germline V gene sequence: CDR1 SGHTA, CDR2 FQGNSA. Trimming left V 5 bases short and J 0 bases short, with 11 bases between. This CDR3 spans 15 amino acids. CDR3 sequence (DNA): TGTGCCAGCAGCCCACAGATACAAGCCAAAAACATTCAGTACTTC. This encodes CASSPQIQAKNIQYF.

This chain links TRBV5-4 with TRBJ2-2, with 11 bases identical to TRBD2. The V gene's germline CDR1 is SGHNT and CDR2 YYREEE (reference sequence). J was trimmed by 6 bases and V by 1 base; bases with no gene match: 2. The length of the CDR3 is 15 residues. The CDR3 DNA reads TGTGCCAGCAGCTTGCTAGCGGGAGGACCCGGGGAGCTGTTTTTT. This translates into CASSLLAGGPGELFF.

The chain recombines TRBV11-2 with TRBJ2-3, with a weak D call TRBD2 (6 bases). The V and J ends lost 0 bases and 5 bases respectively, with 9 bases between them. This CDR3 spans 14 amino acids. The germline gives CDR1 SGHAT, CDR2 FQNNGV. The CDR3 DNA sequence: TGTGCCAGCAGCTTAGAAGGGCGGGGAGATACGCAGTATTTT. Residues: CASSLEGRGDTQYF.

The chain combines TRBV5-4 with TRBJ2-2, with D perhaps TRBD1 (5 bases). V was trimmed by 5 bases and J by 4 bases, leaving 9 bases between them. Per germline, CDR1 SGHNT and CDR2 YYREEE (reference sequence). The CDR3 is 13 amino acids. The CDR3 DNA reads as TGTGCCAGCAGTCGGACACCCACCGGGGAGCTGTTTTTT. Protein product: CASSRTPTGELFF.

The rearrangement links TRBV11-2 to TRBJ1-2, with TRBD1 identical over 7 bases. Looked up from germline, CDR1 is SGHAT and CDR2 is FQNNGV. With V trimmed by 5 bases and J by 4 bases, 7 bases remained unmatched. CDR3 length: 14 residues. The CDR3 DNA reads as TGTGCCAGCAGCCTATCAGCAGGGGGCTATGGCTACACCTTC. It is translated as CASSLSAGGYGYTF.

J is TRBJ2-1 and V is TRBV6-6; D not resolved. Germline CDR1 MNHNY, CDR2 SVGAGI (reference sequence). V lost 8 bases and J 0 bases, leaving 11 bases between the germline ends. This CDR3 contains 14 residues. Written as DNA, the CDR3 is TGTGCCAGCTCCGTATGGAGCTCCTACAATGAGCAGTTCTTC. The encoded protein is CASSVWSSYNEQFF.

The V call is TRBV19, the J call TRBJ2-7; TRBD1 matches at 11 bases. V lost 4 bases to trimming and J lost 0 bases; unmatched junction nucleotides: 2. This CDR3 spans 15 amino acids. Germline CDR1 and CDR2: LNHDA and SQIVND (reference sequence). The CDR3 here is CASSSGQGASYEQYF. In DNA, the CDR3 is TGTGCCAGTAGTAGCGGACAGGGGGCCTCCTACGAGCAGTACTTC.